A single T cell receptor (beta chain) is shown here with its context. The antigen remains undetermined. At one of its ends the junction is not consistent with the germline gene, which may arise from a read error. This CDR3 region has 14 residues. CDR1 is SEHNR and CDR2 is FQNEAQ in the germline V gene (reference sequence). The sample originates from a study of CD8+CD57+ T cells in acquired aplastic anemia. Whole-study context: DNA per sorted CD4+ or CD8+ sample ranged about 0.2 to 27.4 ug, averaging roughly 3.2 ug. Study results and limitations: Significant differences in CD8+ Simpson's diversity were not observed between patients and controls.

The template used for profiling TCR beta VDJ and CDR3 was genomic DNA. TCRdb recomputed calls from the reads with MiXCR, one row per CDR3 protein. The data contain some 120,000 distinct CDR3 sequences, almost 40% of them singletons. The sequenced patients had an expansion of CD8+CD57+ cells seen by flow cytometry. The patients all had a severe acquired aplastic anemia diagnosis. Patients had not yet gotten any therapy when their blood was taken for sampling. Material: sorted CD4+, CD8+, or CD8+CD57+ T cells (not recorded which) from PBMCs. The sequence derives from a human donor with aplastic anemia. The chain joins TRBV7-9 to TRBJ2-3; D might be TRBD1 (5 bases). The CDR3 DNA follows: TGTGCCAGCAACTTAGTCAGGGTCACAGGTACGCAGTATTTT. Encoded protein: CASNLVRVTGTQYF. The entire variable domain, with the rest obtained from reference TRBV7-9 and TRBJ2-3, is as follows: DTGVSQNPRHKITKRGQNVTFRCDPISEHNRLYWYRQTLGQGPEFLTYFQNEAQLEKSRLLSDRFSAERPKGSFSTLEIQRTEQGDSAMYLCASNLVRVTGTQYFGPGTRLTVL.